Given below is one T cell receptor (beta chain) in context. This clonotype appeared a few times. What this receptor recognizes is not known. No much larger clonotype is one base removed from it; base qualities were not supplied. Counted from cysteine to phenylalanine, this CDR3 has 17 amino acids. The retained sequence is limited to the CDR3, 51 bases, with the frame set at the first base. This specimen comes from a study of low-dose radiotherapy and immunotherapy resistance in tumors (dated by TCRdb to 2021 to 2024). Regarding the complete study: Cohort 1 received 0.5 Gy per fraction every 2 weeks, with a prescribed total PTV dose of 6.5 Gy. Eight patients were included in the translational analysis, namely three from the first dose cohort plus the first five from the second dose cohort. Patients in Cohort 2 were given 1 Gy per fraction every two weeks, for a total of 13 Gy across 26 weeks. Every two weeks, patients got intravenous cyclophosphamide at 200 mg/m2, given one day ahead of each radiation and immunotherapy administration. Nivolumab and ipilimumab were both given intravenously, with nivolumab at a 240 mg flat dose every two weeks and ipilimumab at 1 mg/kg every six weeks. Trial participants were not randomized into treatment groups. Starting on cycle 1 day 1, patients took 300 mg of aspirin by mouth once daily for four cycles.

Sequencing took place on an Illumina HiSeq 2500. First-strand cDNA was synthesized with Superscript III and a set of TRAV- and TRBV-specific primers, covering both TCRalpha and TCRbeta chains. TCRs were amplified with Phusion for about 22 PCR cycles using a constant-region primer together with the adapter attached to the V primers. Isolated mRNA was amplified with the MessageAmp II aRNA Amplification Kit, using an approximately 17-hour in vitro transcription at 37°C. The Dynabeads mRNA DIRECT Purification Kit was used to isolate mRNA for TCR sequencing. A second roughly 25-cycle Phusion PCR added indexed Illumina adapters, and products were purified with AMPure XP beads. The study's processing was this. Using custom Perl scripts, TCR sequences that encoded the same protein were pooled, out-of-frame sequences were dropped, and the abundance of each clonotype was calculated. TCR sequences supported by only a single read were excluded from analysis. Among the metrics used to describe the repertoires were Shannon entropy, Gini index, clonality, richness, and the frequency of TCRs shared between repertoires. In TCRdb, the public reads were trimmed at Q25 with fastp and aligned with MiXCR, with productive beta chains retained. Each entry is one CDR3 protein sequence, shown with its most common DNA and genes. TCRdb's processing, not the authors', yielded these V and J calls. The sample records 65,000 to 95,000 distinct CDR3 sequences, around a sixth of which are singletons. The ten biggest clones cover approximately 1.5% of the sample.

The sample's time point label, in plain terms: after trial treatment. The treatment or condition label, read with the paper, signifies: LDRT plus nivolumab, ipilimumab, low-dose cyclophosphamide and aspirin (RACIN trial). The donors took part in RACIN, a single-arm, phase I, dose-escalation trial that combined nivolumab, ipilimumab, aspirin, low-dose cyclophosphamide and low-dose radiotherapy. To be eligible, a patient needed to have an advanced solid tumor that was TIL-negative. This clonotype was sampled from a male donor with prostate cancer. The material was PBMCs, obtained after low-dose radiotherapy plus immunotherapy. This receptor chain uses TRBV12-3 or TRBV12-4 and TRBJ2-1; 10 of the junction bases match TRBD2. Near its end, the DNA agrees better with TRBJ2-7, so the J call may be wrong. The nucleotide sequence reads TGTGCCAGCAGTTTTGCAGGTAGCGGGAGGTCACCCTACGAGCAGTACTTC. Its protein is CASSFAGSGRSPYEQYF.